A single sample gave rise to the 28 T cell receptor beta chains below, sequenced in a study of blood T cell repertoires in COVID-19. Repertoires were generated with immunoSEQ multiplex PCR, while TCRdb's copy carries only in-frame clones and drops some. The table shows 250,000 to 350,000 clones, with 85% to 90% occurring only once. Sequencing input: peripheral blood. The receptors were gathered from a woman under 40 with COVID-19, enrolled during active disease.

The chain combines TRBV5-1 with TRBJ2-6, with TRBD1 matching 12 bases. Looked up from germline, CDR1 is SGHRS and CDR2 is YFSETQ. V was clipped by 0 bases and J by 2 bases; unmatched bases: 3. The CDR3 is 18 residues long. The CDR3 DNA sequence: TGCGCCAGCAGCTTGGATGGGACAGGGGGCGCTGGGGCCAACGTCCTGACTTTC. The encoded protein is CASSLDGTGGAGANVLTF. The full variable domain, with the rest looked up from reference TRBV5-1 and TRBJ2-6, is KAGVTQTPRYLIKTRGQQVTLSCSPISGHRSVSWYQQTPGQGLQFLFEYFSETQRNKGNFPGRFSGRQFSNSRSEMNVSTLELGDSALYLCASSLDGTGGAGANVLTFGAGSRLTVL.

The gene calls are TRBV11-1 and TRBJ2-5, with 9 bases matching TRBD2. V was pared by 3 bases and J by 5 bases, with 4 bases of the junction left unmatched. Germline assignment: CDR1 SGHAT and CDR2 FQDESV (reference sequence). CDR3 length: 14 amino acids. CDR3 sequence (DNA): TGTGCCAGCAGCTTTAGCGGGAGTGGTGAGACCCAGTACTTC. Translation gives CASSFSGSGETQYF.

J is TRBJ1-2 and V is TRBV6-2 or TRBV6-3, with D possibly matching TRBD1 (5 bases). The V and J ends lost 0 bases and 8 bases respectively, with 10 bases between them. From germline, CDR1 is MNHEY and CDR2 SVGEGT. This CDR3 has 13 amino acids. This chain's CDR3 is CASSYSGTDGYTF. The CDR3 coding sequence is TGTGCCAGCAGTTACTCAGGGACTGACGGCTACACCTTC.

This clone was recorded only once. The chain links TRBV29-1 to TRBJ1-2, with D unresolved. In germline, CDR1 is SQVTM, CDR2 ANQGSEA. The V end lost 5 bases, the J end lost 4 bases, and 8 bases lay between the germline ends. The CDR3 runs to 11 residues. The CDR3 region is CSVRLGYGYTF. In DNA, the CDR3 is TGCAGCGTTAGACTTGGCTATGGCTACACCTTC.

The CDR3 here is CASSSLDRNYGYTF. The DNA for the CDR3 is TGTGCCAGTAGTTCCCTGGACAGAAACTATGGCTACACCTTC. The chain has TRBV19 and TRBJ1-2; D is possibly TRBD1 (6 bases). Per germline, CDR1 LNHDA and CDR2 SQIVND (reference sequence). This CDR3 has 14 residues. Deletions cut 5 bases from V and 2 bases from J, with 12 bases between.

The rearrangement joins TRBV3-1 (or the pseudogene TRBV3-2) to TRBJ1-1; D remains unclear. Germline V gene lookup returns CDR1 LGHDT and CDR2 YNNKEL (reference sequence). Trimming left V 1 base short and J 1 base short, with 7 bases between. The CDR3 length is 14 residues. The CDR3 DNA sequence: TGTGCCAGCAGCCAAGCAGGCGCGAACACTGAAGCTTTCTTT. Its protein product is CASSQAGANTEAFF.

The rearrangement joins TRBV2 to TRBJ1-5; tentative D call: TRBD1 (6 bases). Trimming shortened V by 3 bases and J by 0 bases, and 15 bases separated the two germline ends. The CDR3 has 17 residues. Germline CDR1 SNHLY, CDR2 FYNNEI. CDR3 coding DNA: TGTGCCAGCAGTGAGGGGTGGCAGGGGCTTAGCAATCAGCCCCAGCATTTT. It specifies CASSEGWQGLSNQPQHF.

The chain couples TRBV19 to TRBJ1-5; D is ambiguous. Germline CDR1 reads LNHDA; CDR2 reads SQIVND (reference sequence). The germline V and J ends were trimmed by 4 bases and 1 base, with 17 bases remaining between them. This CDR3 has 17 amino acids. Here the CDR3 DNA reads TGTGCCAGTAGTAGGACTTGGGATTCCTTCAGCAATCAGCCCCAGCATTTT. Protein sequence: CASSRTWDSFSNQPQHF.

The chain carries TRBV9 and TRBJ1-3; no firm D call. The CDR3 is 17 amino acids. The V end was cut by 0 bases, the J end by 0 bases, with 13 bases between. Per the germline V gene, CDR1 is SGDLS and CDR2 is YYNGEE. CDR3 DNA: TGTGCCAGCAGCGTAGCTGGGCAGGTAACCTCTGGAAACACCATATATTTT. It yields the protein CASSVAGQVTSGNTIYF.

The chain couples TRBV21-1 to TRBJ2-4; the DNA was not compared with TRBD2, the D call given in the table. TRBV21-1 is labeled a pseudogene. The CDR3 has 16 amino acids. The CDR3 spells CASSKVGALAKNIQYF. DNA of the CDR3: TGTGCCAGCAGCAAAGTGGGAGCCCTAGCCAAAAACATTCAGTACTTC.

The chain links TRBV10-1 to TRBJ2-2, with D possibly being TRBD2 (6 bases). The CDR3 loop spans 13 amino acids. Trimming removed 8 bases at V and 6 bases at J, with 13 bases between. Looked up from germline, CDR1 is WNHNN and CDR2 is SYGVQD (reference sequence). The CDR3 bases are TGCGCCAGCGGGCCCGGGGGTCCCGGGGAGCTGTTTTTT. Its translation: CASGPGGPGELFF.

This chain uses TRBV7-6 with TRBJ1-1; tentative D call: TRBD1 (5 bases). The CDR3 sequence is 13 residues long. Germline CDR1 reads SGHVS; CDR2 reads FNYEAQ. V was clipped by 4 bases and J by 2 bases, with 8 bases between them. The CDR3: CASSSRANTEAFF. The DNA of the CDR3 is TGTGCCAGCAGCTCCAGGGCTAACACTGAAGCTTTCTTT.

This clone was picked up one time. V and J are TRBV6-5 and TRBJ2-2, with TRBD2 matching over 10 bases. The germline V gene encodes CDR1 MNHEY and CDR2 SVGAGI. The CDR3 spans 15 residues. V was pared by 5 bases and J by 2 bases, with 2 bases of the junction left unmatched. CDR3 sequence reads: CASSLAGDNTGELFF. The DNA of the CDR3 is TGTGCCAGCAGTCTAGCGGGAGATAACACCGGGGAGCTGTTTTTT.

J is TRBJ1-5 and V is TRBV18, with TRBD1 identical over 8 bases. The germline CDR1 and CDR2 sequences are KGHSH and LQKENI. This CDR3 contains 14 residues. The trim removed 5 bases at V and 3 bases at J, leaving 3 bases unmatched. In DNA form, the CDR3 reads TGTGCCAGCTCAGGACAGGGACCCAATCAGCCCCAGCATTTT. Its protein is CASSGQGPNQPQHF.

The J gene is TRBJ2-1, the V gene TRBV7-2; 15 bases align to TRBD2. This CDR3 is built from 16 residues. Germline V gives CDR1 SGHTA, CDR2 FQGNSA. The V gene end was trimmed by 8 bases and the J gene end by 8 bases; junction bases not matched to a gene: 10. CDR3 nucleotides: TGTGCCAGCCGCCCGGGGGGACTAGCGGGGGGATATGAGCAGTTCTTC. This codes for CASRPGGLAGGYEQFF.

V is TRBV19 and J is TRBJ2-6; 10 bases map to TRBD2. Germline V gene data show CDR1 as LNHDA and CDR2 as SQIVND (reference sequence). V was pared by 4 bases and J by 0 bases, with 9 bases of the junction left unmatched. CDR3 length equals 19 residues. CDR3: CASSRSGTSDPSGANVLTF. The DNA of the CDR3 is TGTGCCAGTAGTAGGTCCGGGACTAGCGATCCCTCTGGGGCCAACGTCCTGACTTTC.

This chain links TRBV19 with TRBJ2-2; 14 nucleotides line up with TRBD2. The V and J ends lost 0 bases and 1 base, in that order; junction bases with no gene match: 7. The CDR3 loop spans 20 amino acids. CDR1 LNHDA and CDR2 SQIVND come from the germline V gene (reference sequence). This chain's CDR3 is CASSIEGLAGEGVNTGELFF. The CDR3 DNA follows: TGTGCCAGTAGTATAGAGGGACTAGCGGGAGAAGGGGTGAACACCGGGGAGCTGTTTTTT. The variable domain in full, with the rest retrieved from reference TRBV19 and TRBJ2-2, is DGGITQSPKYLFRKEGQNVTLSCEQNLNHDAMYWYRQDPGQGLRLIYYSQIVNDFQKGDIAEGYSVSREKKESFPLTVTSAQKNPTAFYLCASSIEGLAGEGVNTGELFFGEGSRLTVL.

The chain carries TRBV19 and TRBJ2-2; 8 bases agree with TRBD2. V lost 5 bases, J lost 1 base, and 3 bases stayed unmatched. Germline lookup yields CDR1 LNHDA and CDR2 SQIVND (reference sequence). The CDR3 length is 15 residues. As DNA, the CDR3 is TGTGCCAGTAGTTCTAGCGGGCGGAACACCGGGGAGCTGTTTTTT. Protein product: CASSSSGRNTGELFF.

This chain links TRBV6-6 with TRBJ2-1; 10 positions match TRBD1. CDR3 length: 12 residues. Trimming removed 6 bases from V and 9 bases from J; junction bases left unmatched: 2. Germline CDR1 MNHNY, CDR2 SVGAGI (reference sequence). CDR3 in amino acids: CASRRDRGEQFF. The CDR3 DNA is TGTGCCAGCAGGCGGGACAGGGGTGAGCAGTTCTTC.

J is TRBJ2-1 and V is TRBV7-2; 7 nucleotides align to TRBD1. The CDR3 runs 15 residues. V lost 0 bases and J lost 10; bases outside the gene matches: 9. Germline V CDR1 and CDR2: SGHTA, FQGNSA. The CDR3 loop is CASSLATGAISEQFF. In nucleotides, the CDR3 is TGTGCCAGCAGCTTAGCTACAGGGGCAATTTCCGAGCAGTTCTTC.

This clone was seen more than once but under ten times. The rearrangement links TRBV5-4 to TRBJ2-7; possible D gene TRBD1, 6 bases. With 3 bases removed from V and 7 bases from J, the gap between germline ends came to 20 bases. CDR3 length: 15 residues. Germline V gene lookup returns CDR1 SGHNT and CDR2 YYREEE (reference sequence). CDR3 loop: CASSSDSSSVGEQYF. CDR3 in DNA: TGTGCCAGCAGCTCGGACAGCTCCTCCGTTGGGGAGCAGTACTTC.

The V and J genes are TRBV30 and TRBJ2-1, with 10 bases lining up with TRBD2. Germline CDR1 reads GTSNPN; CDR2 reads SVGIG (reference sequence). There are 14 residues in the CDR3. V dropped 0 bases and J dropped 10; count of bases not matched to a gene: 6. CDR3 sequence reads: CAWSVGLAGVEQFF. The CDR3 DNA sequence: TGTGCCTGGAGTGTAGGGCTAGCGGGAGTCGAGCAGTTCTTC.

The gene calls are TRBV2 and TRBJ2-7, with TRBD2 as a possible D gene (5 bases). V was shortened by 2 bases and J by 4 bases, with 15 bases between the two germline ends. Germline V gene data show CDR1 as SNHLY and CDR2 as FYNNEI. The CDR3 is made up of 15 amino acids. In DNA, the CDR3 is TGTGCCAGCAGTGAAACGGAAGCGGTCTATTACGAGCAGTACTTC. Translated: CASSETEAVYYEQYF.

The chain has TRBV6-5 and TRBJ2-2, with 7 bases lining up with TRBD1. There are 12 residues in the CDR3. V gave up 8 bases and J gave up 4 bases; unmatched junction bases: 1. Germline V gene sequence: CDR1 MNHEY, CDR2 SVGAGI. The CDR3, as DNA: TGTGCCAGCCGGGACAGCACCGGGGAGCTGTTTTTT. Translation: CASRDSTGELFF.

V is TRBV4-3 and J is TRBJ1-2; 7 positions match TRBD1. The CDR3 covers 16 residues. Germline V gene lookup returns CDR1 LGHNA and CDR2 YSLEER. Losses at the gene ends were 2 bases for V and 6 bases for J; bases not matched to a gene: 12. CDR3 DNA sequence: TGCGCCAGCAGCCAAAAAGGGGGACACCAGGGGGATGGCTACACCTTC. It encodes CASSQKGGHQGDGYTF.

V and J are TRBV7-3 and TRBJ2-3; a possible D gene is TRBD2 (5 bases). Germline CDR1 SGHTA, CDR2 FQGTGA. Trimming shortened V by 5 bases and J by 3 bases, and 18 bases separated the two germline ends. The CDR3 totals 16 residues. CDR3 sequence: CASSPLDSALTDTQYF. CDR3 bases: TGTGCCAGCAGCCCCCTGGACTCAGCCCTGACAGATACGCAGTATTTT.

V is TRBV7-3 and J is TRBJ1-1, with D possibly TRBD1 on 6 matching bases. The germline V gene encodes CDR1 SGHTA and CDR2 FQGTGA. CDR3 length: 13 residues. The germline V and J ends were trimmed by 4 bases and 4 bases, with 10 bases remaining between them. The CDR3 region is CASSSTGRTEAFF. The CDR3 nucleotides are TGTGCCAGCAGCTCGACAGGCCGCACTGAAGCTTTCTTT. Full variable domain (remainder filled in from reference TRBV7-3 and TRBJ1-1): GAGVSQTPSNKVTEKGKYVELRCDPISGHTALYWYRQSLGQGPEFLIYFQGTGAADDSGLPNDRFFAVRPEGSVSTLKIQRTERGDSAVYLCASSSTGRTEAFFGQGTRLTVV.

This chain connects TRBV2 to TRBJ1-4; D is perhaps TRBD1 (5 bases). Germline V lookup: CDR1 SNHLY, CDR2 FYNNEI. Trimming removed 3 bases from V and 7 bases from J, with 15 bases in between. This CDR3 comprises 15 residues. CDR3 residues: CASSDEGALGEKLFF. In DNA, the CDR3 is TGTGCCAGCAGTGACGAAGGGGCCCTTGGTGAAAAACTGTTTTTT.